This is a list of T cell receptor beta chains from one sample in a study of shared clonotypes between healthy human individuals. Profiled with immunoSEQ multiplex PCR; TCRdb holds only in-frame clones, not every one. The sample lists around 1.4 million clones; approximately 98.5% were seen once. Sequencing used naive CD4+ T cells sorted from blood. Receptor source: a man aged 25-45 years in good health. CDR3s include the opening cysteine and the closing phenylalanine or tryptophan. D genes are given only for firm matches. Clone size is shown for a subset of rows, as once, few, many or a class of expanded clone.

j_call: TRBJ2-7; d_call: NA; clone_size: NA; v_call: TRBV5-6; cdr3_aa: CASSLGGGLSYEQYF; cdr3_nt: TGTGCCAGCAGCTTGGGTGGGGGCCTGTCCTACGAGCAGTACTTC
j_call: TRBJ1-2; d_call: NA; clone_size: NA; v_call: TRBV6-5; cdr3_aa: CASSYSIQNNNGYTF; cdr3_nt: TGTGCCAGCAGTTACTCAATACAGAACAATAATGGCTACACCTTC
j_call: TRBJ2-7; d_call: TRBD1; clone_size: NA; v_call: TRBV6-1; cdr3_aa: CASSRQGTYEQYF; cdr3_nt: TGTGCCAGCAGTCGACAGGGGACCTACGAGCAGTACTTC
j_call: TRBJ1-5; d_call: NA; clone_size: NA; v_call: TRBV6-1; cdr3_aa: CASSEVGDQPQHF; cdr3_nt: TGTGCCAGCAGTGAAGTTGGGGATCAGCCCCAGCATTTT
j_call: TRBJ2-3; d_call: NA; clone_size: NA; v_call: TRBV5-4; cdr3_aa: CASSLSGGTDTQYF; cdr3_nt: TGTGCCAGCAGCCTCTCCGGGGGCACAGATACGCAGTATTTT
j_call: TRBJ2-3; d_call: TRBD1; clone_size: NA; v_call: TRBV5-1; cdr3_aa: CASSLGQGADTQYF; cdr3_nt: TGCGCCAGCAGCTTAGGACAGGGCGCAGATACGCAGTATTTT
j_call: TRBJ2-1; d_call: TRBD2; clone_size: NA; v_call: TRBV6-4; cdr3_aa: CASSAQTSGRANEQFF; cdr3_nt: TGTGCCAGCAGTGCGCAGACTAGCGGGAGGGCTAATGAGCAGTTCTTC
j_call: TRBJ2-5; d_call: TRBD2; clone_size: NA; v_call: TRBV11-2; cdr3_aa: CASSPNPGLAGEETQYF; cdr3_nt: TGTGCCAGCAGCCCAAATCCGGGACTAGCGGGGGAAGAGACCCAGTACTTC
j_call: TRBJ2-7; d_call: NA; clone_size: NA; v_call: TRBV4-2; cdr3_aa: CASSQDKAGFSYEQYF; cdr3_nt: TGTGCCAGCAGCCAAGATAAAGCGGGCTTCAGCTACGAGCAGTACTTC
j_call: TRBJ2-1; d_call: NA; clone_size: NA; v_call: TRBV7-2; cdr3_aa: CASSLVPPSSYNEQFF; cdr3_nt: TGTGCCAGCAGCTTAGTCCCCCCGAGCTCCTACAATGAGCAGTTCTTC
j_call: TRBJ1-3; d_call: TRBD1; clone_size: NA; v_call: TRBV4-3; cdr3_aa: CASSQVIHAGTGHFRLYF; cdr3_nt: TGCGCCAGCAGCCAAGTAATACACGCCGGGACAGGCCATTTCCGACTATATTTT
j_call: TRBJ2-3; d_call: NA; clone_size: NA; v_call: TRBV5-8; cdr3_aa: CASSYQQGTDTQYF; cdr3_nt: TGTGCCAGCAGCTATCAACAGGGTACAGATACGCAGTATTTT
j_call: TRBJ1-1; d_call: NA; clone_size: NA; v_call: TRBV5-1; cdr3_aa: CASSPDRTEAFF; cdr3_nt: TGCGCCAGCAGCCCCGACAGAACTGAAGCTTTCTTT
j_call: TRBJ1-5; d_call: NA; clone_size: NA; v_call: TRBV28; cdr3_aa: CASSPWTYQPQHF; cdr3_nt: TGTGCCAGCAGTCCGTGGACTTATCAGCCCCAGCATTTT
j_call: TRBJ2-1; d_call: TRBD1; clone_size: NA; v_call: TRBV11-1; cdr3_aa: CASSPLGQSIYNEQFF; cdr3_nt: TGTGCCAGCAGCCCCTTGGGACAGTCGATCTACAATGAGCAGTTCTTC
j_call: TRBJ2-7; d_call: NA; clone_size: NA; v_call: TRBV10-3; cdr3_aa: CAISDGTRAYEQYF; cdr3_nt: TGTGCCATCAGTGATGGGACAAGGGCCTACGAGCAGTACTTC
j_call: TRBJ2-7; d_call: TRBD1; clone_size: NA; v_call: TRBV28; cdr3_aa: CASRGTDYEQYF; cdr3_nt: TGTGCCAGCAGGGGGACAGATTACGAGCAGTACTTC
j_call: TRBJ2-5; d_call: NA; clone_size: NA; v_call: TRBV29-1; cdr3_aa: CSVASETQYF; cdr3_nt: TGCAGCGTTGCCTCCGAGACCCAGTACTTC
j_call: TRBJ2-4; d_call: NA; clone_size: NA; v_call: TRBV4-3; cdr3_aa: CASSPAREKGNIQYF; cdr3_nt: TGCGCCAGCAGCCCAGCAAGGGAAAAGGGAAACATTCAGTACTTC
j_call: TRBJ2-1; d_call: NA; clone_size: NA; v_call: TRBV27; cdr3_aa: CASSPTRHYNEQFF; cdr3_nt: TGTGCCAGCAGTCCGACAAGGCACTACAATGAGCAGTTCTTC
j_call: TRBJ2-1; d_call: NA; clone_size: NA; v_call: TRBV7-2; cdr3_aa: CASSSRQPLYNEQFF; cdr3_nt: TGTGCCAGCTCCTCCCGCCAGCCCCTCTACAATGAGCAGTTCTTC
j_call: TRBJ2-7; d_call: TRBD1; clone_size: NA; v_call: TRBV7-2; cdr3_aa: CASSSQPGTVGEQYF; cdr3_nt: TGTGCCAGCAGCTCCCAACCCGGGACAGTTGGCGAGCAGTACTTC
j_call: TRBJ2-7; d_call: NA; clone_size: NA; v_call: TRBV18; cdr3_aa: CASSSSTSYEQYF; cdr3_nt: TGTGCCAGCAGTAGCAGTACCTCCTACGAGCAGTACTTC
j_call: TRBJ1-2; d_call: NA; clone_size: NA; v_call: TRBV7-2; cdr3_aa: CASSLDTGIYGYTF; cdr3_nt: TGTGCCAGCAGCTTAGATACGGGGATCTATGGCTACACCTTC
j_call: TRBJ2-1; d_call: NA; clone_size: NA; v_call: TRBV25-1; cdr3_aa: CASRPPLGNEQFF; cdr3_nt: TGTGCCAGCAGGCCCCCCTTAGGGAATGAGCAGTTCTTC
j_call: TRBJ2-1; d_call: TRBD1; clone_size: NA; v_call: TRBV10-3; cdr3_aa: CAIMGAEDRAINNEQFF; cdr3_nt: TGTGCCATCATGGGAGCTGAGGACAGGGCAATTAACAATGAGCAGTTCTTC
j_call: TRBJ2-5; d_call: NA; clone_size: NA; v_call: TRBV5-1; cdr3_aa: CASSLVGRSQETQYF; cdr3_nt: TGCGCCAGCAGCTTGGTTGGGAGGAGCCAAGAGACCCAGTACTTC
j_call: TRBJ2-1; d_call: TRBD1; clone_size: NA; v_call: TRBV18; cdr3_aa: CASSPGTGSYNEQFF; cdr3_nt: TGTGCCAGCTCTCCCGGGACAGGGTCCTACAATGAGCAGTTCTTC
j_call: TRBJ2-1; d_call: NA; clone_size: NA; v_call: TRBV11-2; cdr3_aa: CASSTRQGGGYNEQFF; cdr3_nt: TGTGCCAGCAGCACCCGACAGGGCGGGGGCTACAATGAGCAGTTCTTC
j_call: TRBJ2-7; d_call: TRBD2; clone_size: NA; v_call: TRBV7-2; cdr3_aa: CASSLLAGGPSSYEQYF; cdr3_nt: TGTGCCAGCAGCTTACTAGCGGGAGGGCCAAGCTCCTACGAGCAGTACTTC
j_call: TRBJ1-1; d_call: NA; clone_size: NA; v_call: TRBV18; cdr3_aa: CASSQPSGFTEAFF; cdr3_nt: TGTGCCAGCTCACAACCCTCAGGGTTTACTGAAGCTTTCTTT
j_call: TRBJ2-1; d_call: TRBD2; clone_size: once; v_call: TRBV7-8; cdr3_aa: CASSLYFGTSANEQFF; cdr3_nt: TGTGCCAGCAGCTTATACTTTGGGACTAGCGCCAATGAGCAGTTCTTC
j_call: TRBJ2-7; d_call: NA; clone_size: NA; v_call: TRBV14; cdr3_aa: CASSQGPSGSTEQYF; cdr3_nt: TGTGCCAGCAGCCAAGGCCCCAGCGGCTCTACGGAGCAGTACTTC
j_call: TRBJ1-5; d_call: NA; clone_size: NA; v_call: TRBV19; cdr3_aa: CASRETNQPQHF; cdr3_nt: TGTGCCAGCCGGGAAACTAATCAGCCCCAGCATTTT
j_call: TRBJ2-1; d_call: TRBD1; clone_size: NA; v_call: TRBV15; cdr3_aa: CATSRQGQGTYNEQFF; cdr3_nt: TGTGCCACCAGCAGACAGGGACAGGGTACCTACAATGAGCAGTTCTTC
j_call: TRBJ2-1; d_call: TRBD2; clone_size: NA; v_call: TRBV7-9; cdr3_aa: CASSLRREGPNEQFF; cdr3_nt: TGTGCCAGCAGCTTAAGGCGGGAGGGCCCGAATGAGCAGTTCTTC
j_call: TRBJ2-1; d_call: TRBD2; clone_size: NA; v_call: TRBV7-2; cdr3_aa: CASSLAGVNYNEQFF; cdr3_nt: TGTGCCAGCAGCCTAGCGGGAGTCAATTACAATGAGCAGTTCTTC
j_call: TRBJ1-2; d_call: NA; clone_size: NA; v_call: TRBV4-3; cdr3_aa: CASSRENAGHGYTF; cdr3_nt: TGCGCCAGCAGCCGAGAAAATGCAGGGCATGGCTACACCTTC
j_call: TRBJ2-7; d_call: NA; clone_size: NA; v_call: TRBV7-9; cdr3_aa: CASSVAGEQYF; cdr3_nt: TGTGCCAGCAGCGTAGCCGGCGAGCAGTACTTC
j_call: TRBJ2-1; d_call: TRBD1; clone_size: NA; v_call: TRBV11-3; cdr3_aa: CASSKGQANEQFF; cdr3_nt: TGTGCCAGCAGCAAGGGACAGGCCAATGAGCAGTTCTTC
j_call: TRBJ2-1; d_call: NA; clone_size: NA; v_call: TRBV10-2; cdr3_aa: CATRQVSYNEQFF; cdr3_nt: TGCGCCACCCGACAGGTCTCCTACAATGAGCAGTTCTTC
j_call: TRBJ1-5; d_call: NA; clone_size: NA; v_call: TRBV1; cdr3_aa: CTSSQGSQGQPQHF; cdr3_nt: TGCACCAGCAGCCAAGGTTCCCAGGGTCAGCCCCAGCATTTT
j_call: TRBJ2-7; d_call: TRBD2; clone_size: NA; v_call: TRBV18; cdr3_aa: CASVAGPGSYEQYF; cdr3_nt: TGTGCCAGCGTAGCGGGCCCGGGCTCCTACGAGCAGTACTTC
j_call: TRBJ2-7; d_call: NA; clone_size: NA; v_call: TRBV6-9; cdr3_aa: CASSYPTGNEQYF; cdr3_nt: TGTGCCAGCAGTTACCCGACGGGGAACGAGCAGTACTTC
j_call: TRBJ2-3; d_call: NA; clone_size: NA; v_call: TRBV7-9; cdr3_aa: CASSLPGRDPDTQYF; cdr3_nt: TGTGCCAGCAGCTTACCTGGAAGGGATCCAGATACGCAGTATTTT
j_call: TRBJ2-2; d_call: TRBD1; clone_size: NA; v_call: TRBV19; cdr3_aa: CASNPRTGWNTGELFF; cdr3_nt: TGTGCCAGTAACCCCCGGACAGGGTGGAACACCGGGGAGCTGTTTTTT
j_call: TRBJ2-6; d_call: NA; clone_size: NA; v_call: TRBV11-2; cdr3_aa: CASSPFLDSHPSGANVLTF; cdr3_nt: TGTGCCAGCAGCCCATTCCTCGACAGTCATCCCTCTGGGGCCAACGTCCTGACTTTC
j_call: TRBJ2-3; d_call: TRBD2; clone_size: NA; v_call: TRBV27; cdr3_aa: CASSSRLAGGRGTDTQYF; cdr3_nt: TGTGCCAGCAGTTCCAGACTAGCGGGAGGGCGGGGCACAGATACGCAGTATTTT
j_call: TRBJ2-7; d_call: TRBD2; clone_size: NA; v_call: TRBV5-6; cdr3_aa: CASSLQFAGDGSYEQYF; cdr3_nt: TGTGCCAGCAGCTTGCAATTTGCGGGAGACGGCTCCTACGAGCAGTACTTC
j_call: TRBJ2-2; d_call: TRBD2; clone_size: NA; v_call: TRBV14; cdr3_aa: CASSQDFGTSIGELFF; cdr3_nt: TGTGCCAGCAGCCAAGACTTCGGGACTAGCATCGGGGAGCTGTTTTTT
j_call: TRBJ1-5; d_call: TRBD1; clone_size: NA; v_call: TRBV7-6; cdr3_aa: CASSQGQGNQPQHF; cdr3_nt: TGTGCCAGCAGCCAAGGACAGGGTAATCAGCCCCAGCATTTT
j_call: TRBJ2-7; d_call: NA; clone_size: NA; v_call: TRBV29-1; cdr3_aa: CSADNSYEQYF; cdr3_nt: TGCAGCGCTGACAACTCCTACGAGCAGTACTTC
j_call: TRBJ1-2; d_call: NA; clone_size: NA; v_call: TRBV5-5; cdr3_aa: CASSTLSSHGYTF; cdr3_nt: TGTGCCAGCAGTACCCTGTCGTCTCATGGCTACACCTTC